This T cell receptor beta chain comes out of a study of graft-versus-host responses after intestinal transplantation (dated by TCRdb to the early 2020s). With respect to the entire study: The transplants that recipients received were multivisceral, liver-intestinal, or isolated intestinal. A peak of at least 4% donor T cells among recipient peripheral blood mononuclear cells was the definition used for donor T cell macrochimerism. Every recipient was given anti-thymocyte globulin induction, followed by approximately 3 years of maintenance tacrolimus and steroids. To identify alloreactive clones, pre-transplant mixed lymphocyte reaction products were sequenced and compared with unstimulated pre-transplant donor and recipient T cells. Of the 20 to 25 intestinal transplant recipients enrolled in the cohort, one of whom was a retransplant, a few patients without pretransplant specimens were excluded. After intestinal transplantation, graft-versus-host and host-versus-graft alloreactive T cell clones were followed in the graft, circulation and bone marrow using bulk TCR-beta CDR3 sequencing. Rather than being sequenced by the commercial service, samples from a few later patients were sequenced in-house on an Illumina MiSeq and processed with MiXCR. Results the study describes overall, beyond this receptor: GvH clones were detected in recipient bone marrow, and some appeared earlier in ileal mucosa or blood, consistent with an intestinal mucosal origin. Early after transplant, peak levels of circulating GvH clones were found to be associated with declines in HvG clones. Conclusions were limited by the relatively low number and heterogeneity of intestinal transplant patients. High GvH to HvG T cell clonal ratios were observed in the allografts of patients with donor T cell macrochimerism.

Library method: the immunoSEQ multiplex PCR assay. Adaptive Biotechnologies carried out high-throughput TCR-beta CDR3 sequencing of genomic DNA for most patients. The paper's processing steps were these. TCR sequencing data were retrieved from Adaptive's ImmunoSEQ software for around 20 patients, whereas a few other patients were processed with MiXCR and VDJtools. Because the origin of CDR3 nucleotide sequences shared between donor and recipient could not be assigned, those sequences were removed. To count as alloreactive, a clone needed at least 2-fold expansion over unstimulated cells and a minimum CFSE-low frequency of 0.002% (template counts) or 0.001% (read counts). A clone was considered mappable if detected in the sequenced pre-transplant spleen, lymph node, or MLR CFSE-low populations of the donor or recipient. The cumulative frequency of alloreactive clones was calculated as a percentage of all sequences, weighted by copy number. The source is immuneACCESS, and TCRdb retained only in-frame sequences with V and J called. Part of the clones is not carried over; for the studies checked, unresolved V genes explain less than half of this, and the remainder is unexplained. The V and J calls and clone size come from that table; D and trimming were worked out from the DNA. Within this sample are about 10,000 clones, with 90% to 95% of them counted one time only. 16% of the sample comes from the top ten.

After transplant, bone marrow was aspirated from the posterior iliac crest or from another site selected by the physician. This clone was detected only once. Its antigen target is currently unknown. Base qualities are not provided; no much larger clone lies one nucleotide away. The CDR3 runs 16 amino acids, cysteine and phenylalanine included. The CDR3 DNA has 48 bases and is translated from base 1. From V the trimming removes 4 bases and from J it removes 2 bases, while the gene matches leave 4 bases of the junction unaccounted for. Taken from the germline V gene (reference sequence), the CDR1 and CDR2 loops are SGHNT and YYREEE.

The starting material was bone marrow, obtained about 500 days after intestinal transplantation. The rearrangement joined TRBV5-4 to TRBJ2-2, with 11 bases matching TRBD2. The TCR originated in a human patient who received an intestinal transplant, so some T cells may come from the graft donor. The base sequence is TGTGCCAGCAGCCGGGGACTAGCGGTTAACACCGGGGAGCTGTTTTTT. Its translation reads: CASSRGLAVNTGELFF. The reference TRBV5-4 and TRBJ2-2 proteins fill in what lies around the CDR3, so the full variable domain reads ETGVTQSPTHLIKTRGQQVTLRCSSQSGHNTVSWYQQALGQGPQFIFQYYREEENGRGNFPPRFSGLQFPNYSSELNVNALELDDSALYLCASSRGLAVNTGELFFGEGSRLTVL.